This T cell receptor beta chain was observed in a study of STAT5B mutations in CD4+ large granular lymphocyte leukemia. V was trimmed by 3 bases and J by 5 bases, leaving 12 bases between them. The CDR3 loop spans 13 amino acids. Germline V gene data show CDR1 as SGHRS and CDR2 as YFSETQ. Generated by immunoSEQ multiplex PCR, the TCRdb table keeps only in-frame clones and is missing some. Among tens of thousands of clones, around 80% were seen once, and the ten largest hold around 1%. With regard to this clone: As yet, its antigen is unknown.

Study observations and caveats: Main leukemic clonotypes were patient-specific, but approximately 25% appeared at low frequency elsewhere.

The chain uses TRBV5-1 and TRBJ2-7; a weak D match, TRBD1 (6 bases). This TCR came from a human donor in good health. Sample: CD4+ T cells from blood buffy coats. This chain's CDR3 is CASSSLNRDEQYF. CDR3 bases: TGCGCCAGCAGCTCCCTAAACAGGGACGAGCAGTACTTC.